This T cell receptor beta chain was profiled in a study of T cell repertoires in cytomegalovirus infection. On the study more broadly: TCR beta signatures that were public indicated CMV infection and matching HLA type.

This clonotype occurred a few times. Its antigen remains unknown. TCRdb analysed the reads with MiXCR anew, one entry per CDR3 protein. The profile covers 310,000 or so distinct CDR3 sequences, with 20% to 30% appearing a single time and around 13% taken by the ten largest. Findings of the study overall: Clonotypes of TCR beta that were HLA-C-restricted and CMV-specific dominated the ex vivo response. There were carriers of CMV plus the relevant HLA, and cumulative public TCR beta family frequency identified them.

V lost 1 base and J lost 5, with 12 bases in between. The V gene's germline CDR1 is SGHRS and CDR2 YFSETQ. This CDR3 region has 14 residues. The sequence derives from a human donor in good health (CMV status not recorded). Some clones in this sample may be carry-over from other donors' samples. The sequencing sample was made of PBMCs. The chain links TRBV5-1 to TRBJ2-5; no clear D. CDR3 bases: TGCGCCAGCAGCTTGTTAGGGATGGACGAGACCCAGTACTTC. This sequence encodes CASSLLGMDETQYF.